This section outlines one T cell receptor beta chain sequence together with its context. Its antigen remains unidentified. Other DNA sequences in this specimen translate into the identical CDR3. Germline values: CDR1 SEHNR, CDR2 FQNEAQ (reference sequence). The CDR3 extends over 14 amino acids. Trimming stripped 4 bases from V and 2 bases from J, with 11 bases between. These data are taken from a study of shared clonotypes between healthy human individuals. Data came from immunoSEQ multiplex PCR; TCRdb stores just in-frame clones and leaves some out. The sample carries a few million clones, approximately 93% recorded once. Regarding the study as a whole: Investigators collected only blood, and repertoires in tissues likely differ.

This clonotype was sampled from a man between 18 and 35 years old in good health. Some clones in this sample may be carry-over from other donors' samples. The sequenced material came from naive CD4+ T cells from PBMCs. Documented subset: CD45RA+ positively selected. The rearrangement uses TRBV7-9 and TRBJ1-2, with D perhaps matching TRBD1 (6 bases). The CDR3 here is CASSSGTGNYGYTF. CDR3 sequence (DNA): TGTGCCAGCAGCTCCGGAACAGGGAACTATGGCTACACCTTC.